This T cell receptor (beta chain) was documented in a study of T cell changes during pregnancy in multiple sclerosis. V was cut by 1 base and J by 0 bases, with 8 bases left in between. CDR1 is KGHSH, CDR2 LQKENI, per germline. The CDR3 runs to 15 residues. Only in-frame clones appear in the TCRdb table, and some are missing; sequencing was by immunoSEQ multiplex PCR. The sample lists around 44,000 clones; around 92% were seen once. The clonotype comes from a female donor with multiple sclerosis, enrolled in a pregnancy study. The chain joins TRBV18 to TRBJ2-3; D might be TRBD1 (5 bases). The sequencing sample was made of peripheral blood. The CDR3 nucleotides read TGTGCCAGCTCACCACTCGACAGTAGCACAGATACGCAGTATTTT. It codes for CASSPLDSSTDTQYF.